This TCR beta chain was sequenced in a study of T cell responses to AZD1222 COVID-19 vaccine. Regarding the study as a whole: White British people made up most donors, females outnumbered males, and clonal diversity was possibly underestimated. Spike-specific TCRs gained breadth and depth after people received two AZD1222 doses.

Comment on this clone: Its specificity is unknown.

The assay was immunoSEQ multiplex PCR, and TCRdb's table has in-frame clones only and misses some. The sample has approximately 160,000 clones; around 90% are singletons. The CDR3 covers 13 residues. Germline V gene sequence: CDR1 SSHAT, CDR2 FNYEAQ (reference sequence). V was pared by 1 base and J by 3 bases, with 7 bases between. This rearrangement joins TRBV7-7 to TRBJ2-7; possible D gene TRBD1, 5 bases. This sequence originates from an adult in good health. This sample comprised peripheral blood, obtained on day 0 of AZD1222 vaccination. CDR3 in amino acids: CASSLEQGYEQYF. CDR3 DNA sequence: TGTGCCAGCAGCTTAGAGCAGGGCTACGAGCAGTACTTC.